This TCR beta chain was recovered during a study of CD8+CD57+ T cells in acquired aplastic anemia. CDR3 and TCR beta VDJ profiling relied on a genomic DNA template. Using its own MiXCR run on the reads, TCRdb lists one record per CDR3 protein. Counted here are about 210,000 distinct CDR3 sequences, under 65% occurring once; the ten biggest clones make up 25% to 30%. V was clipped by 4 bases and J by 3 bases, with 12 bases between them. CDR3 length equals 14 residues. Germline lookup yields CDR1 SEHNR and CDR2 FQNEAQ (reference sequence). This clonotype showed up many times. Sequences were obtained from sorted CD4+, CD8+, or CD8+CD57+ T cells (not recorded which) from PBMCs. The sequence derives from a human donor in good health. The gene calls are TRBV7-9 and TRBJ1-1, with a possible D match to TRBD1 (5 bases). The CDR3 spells CASSSVQGDTEAFF. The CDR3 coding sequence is TGTGCCAGCAGCTCCGTGCAGGGAGACACTGAAGCTTTCTTT.